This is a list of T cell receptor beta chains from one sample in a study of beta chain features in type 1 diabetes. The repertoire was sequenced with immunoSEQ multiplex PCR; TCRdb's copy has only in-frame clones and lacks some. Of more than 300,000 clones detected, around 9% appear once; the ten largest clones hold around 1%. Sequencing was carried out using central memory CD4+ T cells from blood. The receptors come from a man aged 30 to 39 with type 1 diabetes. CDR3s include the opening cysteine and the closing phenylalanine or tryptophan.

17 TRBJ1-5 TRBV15 CATSRDLGAGSNQPQHF
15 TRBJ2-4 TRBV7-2 CASSLVPGRENIQYF
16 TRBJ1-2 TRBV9 CASSPLNDEANYGYTF
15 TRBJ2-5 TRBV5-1 CASSLVSGGQETQYF
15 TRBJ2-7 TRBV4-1 CASSELKRLGYEQYF
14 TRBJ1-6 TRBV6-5 CASSWTGDNSPLHF
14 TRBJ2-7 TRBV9 CASSPTGLAYEQYF
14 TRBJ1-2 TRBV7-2 CASSSSRTRGGYTF
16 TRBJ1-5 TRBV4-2 CASSQRQVDSNQPQHF
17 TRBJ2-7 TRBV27 CASTSDRGMGATYEQYF
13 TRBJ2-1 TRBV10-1 CASSDPTSAEQFF
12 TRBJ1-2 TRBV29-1 CSAPDRDYGYTF
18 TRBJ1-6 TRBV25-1 CASSESRPMRSYNSPLHF
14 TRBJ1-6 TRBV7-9 CASWAPEESSPLHF
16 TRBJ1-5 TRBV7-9 CASSYQSGGAGQPQHF
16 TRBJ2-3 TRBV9 CASSAGTVMGTDTQYF
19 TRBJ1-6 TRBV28 CASSFSITQGFEFNSPLHF
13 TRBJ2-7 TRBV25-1 CASSEGQGNRQYF
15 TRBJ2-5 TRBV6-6 CASSDRSLIMETQYF
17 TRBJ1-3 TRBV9 CASSAGGSPRSGNTIYF
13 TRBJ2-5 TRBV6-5 CASSRTSRETQYF
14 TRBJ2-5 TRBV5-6 CASSATSGGETQYF